This T cell receptor beta chain was retrieved from a study of type 1 regulatory T cells. Overall study: This in vitro CD4 product, T-allo10, is enriched for Tr1 cells and alloantigen-specific.

Germline CDR1 and CDR2: SGHRS and YFSETQ. CDR3 length: 14 residues. This clonotype has only a few counts. Its antigen is unidentified. A read error may produce the germline difference seen at one junction end. One entry per CDR3 protein results from TCRdb running MiXCR on the reads. The sample has about 62,000 distinct CDR3 sequences, roughly two thirds seen once. What was sequenced was cultured non-Tr1 T cells, either the whole culture or a sorted T cell fraction (not recorded which). This chain uses TRBV5-1 with TRBJ2-7; 8 bases agree with TRBD1. This sequence was found in a human donor in good health. Written as DNA, the CDR3 is TGCGCCAGTAGCTTGACAGGGGACTCCTACGAGCAGTACTTC. It yields the protein CASSLTGDSYEQYF.